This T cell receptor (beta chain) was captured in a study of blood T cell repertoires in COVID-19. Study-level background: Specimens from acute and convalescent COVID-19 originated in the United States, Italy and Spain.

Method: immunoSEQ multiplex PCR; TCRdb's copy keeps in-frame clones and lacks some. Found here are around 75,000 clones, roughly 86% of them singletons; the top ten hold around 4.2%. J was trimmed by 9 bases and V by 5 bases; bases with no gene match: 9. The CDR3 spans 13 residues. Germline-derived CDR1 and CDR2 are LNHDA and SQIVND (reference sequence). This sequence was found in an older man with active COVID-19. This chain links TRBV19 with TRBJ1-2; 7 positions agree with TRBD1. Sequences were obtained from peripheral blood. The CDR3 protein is CASSGGQQGRYTF. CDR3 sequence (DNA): TGTGCCAGTAGTGGGGGACAGCAAGGCCGCTACACCTTC.